The TCR beta chain described here comes from a study of T cell clones after liver transplantation (dated by TCRdb to the late 2010s). For the study in its entirety: The samples were obtained from ITN030ST, a randomized trial that attempted immunosuppression withdrawal within 2 years after liver transplantation. Subjects received no induction therapy and standard immunosuppression until randomization at 12-24 months post-transplant. Donor-reactive T cell clones were identified by TCRbeta sequencing following a pre-transplant mixed lymphocyte reaction and were subsequently tracked in post-transplant blood. A cohort of 8 liver transplant recipients was studied, of whom 3 were classified as tolerant and 5 as non-tolerant. As an antigen-independent comparator for the donor-reactive sequences, third party-reactive TCRbeta sequences from pre-transplant MLRs were identified as well. Tolerance meant complete immunosuppression withdrawal for at least one year without liver enzymes rising beyond twice the upper limit of normal. Three of the eight recipients were HCV-positive; the others were transplanted for non-autoimmune, non-viral indications.

The paper's findings and limits, for the study overall: After accounting for repertoire turnover, donor-reactive detection was significantly reduced in 7 of 8 subjects for CD4 and 8 of 8 for CD8. In a couple of subjects, low numbers of available donor cells limited the measurable donor-reactive repertoire. A greater decline was seen for donor-reactive sequences than for third party-reactive sequences, suggesting partial antigen-specific deletion unrelated to withdrawal success. Circulating donor-reactive CD4 TCRbeta sequences fell significantly post-transplant in most of the 8 subjects, irrespective of tolerance or HCV status. Because no allograft tissue specimens were available, donor-reactive T cells may have migrated into the graft instead of being deleted. The conclusions were considered preliminary, being limited by small, heterogeneous patient numbers and non-standardized post-transplant time points.

The CDR3 goes from the cysteine to the phenylalanine over 14 residues. Only CDR3 DNA remains: 42 bases, in frame from the first base. V is reduced by 0 bases and J by 5 bases, leaving a spacing of 10 bases between them. The germline V gene sets CDR1 to MNHEY and CDR2 to SVGAGI. To define alloreactive TCRbeta sequences, the proliferating CFSE-low cells from the MLR were sequenced. In the CFSE-MLRs, pre-transplant recipient cells were stimulated either by donor PBMCs, splenocytes or lymph node cells, or by third-party PBMCs. Each of the 8 studied subjects was randomized to immunosuppression withdrawal. The Qiagen DNeasy Blood and Tissue Kit was used to isolate genomic DNA. High-throughput TCRbeta CDR3 sequencing of frozen genomic DNA was performed by immunoSEQ, including PCR amplification, mapping, bias correction and internal controls. As for how the authors treated the data: Only productive rearrangements were retained, and each unique TCRbeta sequence was defined by its CDR3 nucleotide sequence together with its V and J gene. A sequence counted as donor-reactive only if the sequence showed at least 5-fold expansion in CFSE-low cells compared with unstimulated pre-transplant cells and had a frequency of at least 0.01%. Minimum frequency thresholds were set for each subject on the basis of the unstimulated sample with the lowest template count, so that a detection power of at least 90% was ensured. Repertoire turnover was measured by Jensen-Shannon divergence between the top 1000 TCRbeta sequences post- and pre-transplant. Two-sided Fisher's exact tests were used to test for changes in the detection of donor-reactive sequences. The table was pulled from immuneACCESS by TCRdb, which kept in-frame rearrangements only. Such tables lose some clones; where checked, under half of the loss comes from unresolved V genes, and the rest has no known cause. From that table come the V and J calls and clone size; the DNA was used to work out D and trimming. The sample table shows more than 90 clones, and around 59% are seen once. Clones ranked in the top ten supply roughly two fifths of the sample.

Of note for this clone: Its antigen is not yet known. No much larger clone exists at a distance of one base, and base qualities are not known.

The sequencing sample was made of CD8+ T cells from cultured PBMCs. This sequence uses TRBV6-5 and TRBJ1-2; TRBD1 is a weak D gene call, 6 bases matching. This TCR derives from a human patient who received a liver transplant. Some T cells present after a transplant may be cells of the graft donor. The nucleotide sequence reads TGTGCCAGCAGTTACTCTCGGACAGCATATGGCTACACCTTC. Its coded protein is CASSYSRTAYGYTF.